Below are 2 T cell receptor beta chains sequenced from a single sample in a study of cytomegalovirus exposure and HLA in healthy donors. Amplification used 60 Vbeta primers and 13 Jbeta primers. Using immunoSEQ multiplex PCR, the repertoire was profiled, and TCRdb retains in-frame clones only, with some absent. Counted here are roughly 180,000 clones, 75% occurring once; the ten biggest clones make up about 2.3%. The sample taken for sequencing was PBMCs. The source of these receptors is a female donor in good health and CMV-seronegative.

The chain has TRBV30 and TRBJ2-5; maybe TRBD2 (6 bases). The V gene's germline CDR1 is GTSNPN and CDR2 SVGIG (reference sequence). V was trimmed by 0 bases and J by 3 bases, leaving 14 bases between them. The CDR3 loop spans 15 amino acids. CDR3 DNA sequence: TGTGCCTGGAGTGTACCCGGCGGGATCGAAGAGACCCAGTACTTC. It codes for CAWSVPGGIEETQYF.

The rearrangement joins TRBV6-6 to TRBJ1-1; D is ambiguous. V dropped 5 bases and J dropped 1 base, with 8 bases sitting between them. Germline CDR1 is MNHNY and CDR2 is SVGAGI (reference sequence). The CDR3 has 13 amino acids. The CDR3 DNA follows: TGTGCCAGCAGTCACAATGGGAACACTGAAGCTTTCTTT. Translation gives CASSHNGNTEAFF.